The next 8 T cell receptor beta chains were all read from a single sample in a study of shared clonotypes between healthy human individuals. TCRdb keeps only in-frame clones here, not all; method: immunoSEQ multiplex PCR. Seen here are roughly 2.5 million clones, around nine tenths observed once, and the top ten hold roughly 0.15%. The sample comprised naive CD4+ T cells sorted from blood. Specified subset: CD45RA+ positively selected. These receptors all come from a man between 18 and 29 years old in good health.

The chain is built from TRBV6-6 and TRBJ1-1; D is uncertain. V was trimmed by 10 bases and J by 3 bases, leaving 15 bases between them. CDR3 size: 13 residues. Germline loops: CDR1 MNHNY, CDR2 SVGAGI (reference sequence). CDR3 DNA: TGTGCCAACTTGAGGGTAAAGGACACTGAAGCTTTCTTT. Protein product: CANLRVKDTEAFF.

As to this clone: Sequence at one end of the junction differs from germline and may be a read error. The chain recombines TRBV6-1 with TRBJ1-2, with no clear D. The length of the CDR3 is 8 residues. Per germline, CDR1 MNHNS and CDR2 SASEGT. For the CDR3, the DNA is TGTGCCAGCAGTGACACTCACTTC. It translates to CASSDTHF.

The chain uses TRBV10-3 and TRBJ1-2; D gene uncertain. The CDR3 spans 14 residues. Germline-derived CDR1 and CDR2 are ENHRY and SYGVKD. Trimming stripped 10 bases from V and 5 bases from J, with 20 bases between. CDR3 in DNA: TGTGCCACACAAAAGACCGCTACTGAATATGGCTACACCTTC. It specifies CATQKTATEYGYTF.

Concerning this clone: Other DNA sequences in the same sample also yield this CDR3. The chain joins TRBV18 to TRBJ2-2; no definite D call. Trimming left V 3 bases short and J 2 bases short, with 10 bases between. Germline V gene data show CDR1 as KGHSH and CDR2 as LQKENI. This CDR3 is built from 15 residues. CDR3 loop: CASSPGRENTGELFF. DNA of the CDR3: TGTGCCAGCTCACCCGGAAGGGAAAACACCGGGGAGCTGTTTTTT.

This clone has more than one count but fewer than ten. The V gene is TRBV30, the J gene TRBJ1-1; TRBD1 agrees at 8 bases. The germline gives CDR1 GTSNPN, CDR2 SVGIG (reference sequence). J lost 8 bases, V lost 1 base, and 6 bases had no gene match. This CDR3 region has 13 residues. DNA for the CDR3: TGTGCCTGGAGTGCTTGGACAGGGAAGGAAGCTTTCTTT. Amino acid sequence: CAWSAWTGKEAFF. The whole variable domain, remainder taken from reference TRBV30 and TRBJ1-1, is SQTIHQWPATLVQPVGSPLSLECTVEGTSNPNLYWYRQAAGRGLQLLFYSVGIGQISSEVPQNLSASRPQDRQFILSSKKLLLSDSGFYLCAWSAWTGKEAFFGQGTRLTVV.

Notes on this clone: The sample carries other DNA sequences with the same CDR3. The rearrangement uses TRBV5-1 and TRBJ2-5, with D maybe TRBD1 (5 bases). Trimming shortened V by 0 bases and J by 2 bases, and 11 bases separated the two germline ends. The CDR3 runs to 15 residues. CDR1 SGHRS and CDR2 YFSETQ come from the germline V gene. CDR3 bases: TGCGCCAGCAGCTTGGGGGGCGGTCCACAAGAGACCCAGTACTTC. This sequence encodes CASSLGGGPQETQYF.

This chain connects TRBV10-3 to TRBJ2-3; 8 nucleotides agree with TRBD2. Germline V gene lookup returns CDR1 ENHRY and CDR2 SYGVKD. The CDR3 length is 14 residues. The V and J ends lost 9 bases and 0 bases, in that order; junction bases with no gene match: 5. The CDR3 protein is CAMSQRESTDTQYF. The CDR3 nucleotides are TGTGCCATGAGCCAGCGGGAGAGCACAGATACGCAGTATTTT.

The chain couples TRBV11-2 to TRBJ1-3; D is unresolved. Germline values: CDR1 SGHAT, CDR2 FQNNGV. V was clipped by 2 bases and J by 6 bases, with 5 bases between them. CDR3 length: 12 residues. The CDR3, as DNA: TGTGCCAGCAGCTTAATGGAAAACACCATATATTTT. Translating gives CASSLMENTIYF.